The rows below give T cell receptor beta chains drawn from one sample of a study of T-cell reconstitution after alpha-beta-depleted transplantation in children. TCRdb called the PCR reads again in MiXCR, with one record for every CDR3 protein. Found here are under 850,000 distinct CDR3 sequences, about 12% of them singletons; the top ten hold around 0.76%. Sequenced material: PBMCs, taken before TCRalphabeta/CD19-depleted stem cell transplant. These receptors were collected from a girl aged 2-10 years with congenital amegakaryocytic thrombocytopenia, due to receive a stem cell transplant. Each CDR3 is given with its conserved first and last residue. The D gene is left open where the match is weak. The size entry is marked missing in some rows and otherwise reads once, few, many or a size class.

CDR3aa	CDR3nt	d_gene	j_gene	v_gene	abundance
CASSLVGHNQPQHF	TGTGCCAGCAGCTTAGTGGGGCATAATCAGCCCCAGCATTTT	NA	TRBJ1-5	TRBV7-2	many
CASSQGGAELSYNEQFF	TGTGCCAGCAGCCAAGGGGGTGCGGAGCTCTCCTACAATGAGCAGTTCTTC	NA	TRBJ2-1	TRBV7-4	NA
CSVEGGTQPYEQYF	TGCAGCGTTGAAGGGGGAACCCAACCTTACGAGCAGTACTTC	NA	TRBJ2-7	TRBV29-1	few
CAISEARTGSSYNEQFF	TGTGCCATCAGTGAGGCTCGGACGGGGAGCTCCTACAATGAGCAGTTCTTC	NA	TRBJ2-1	TRBV10-3	few
CSVRETGELFF	TGCAGCGTTCGGGAAACCGGGGAGCTGTTTTTT	NA	TRBJ2-2	TRBV29-1	few
CATSRGFEGLSYNEQFF	TGTGCCACCAGCAGAGGTTTCGAGGGACTATCCTACAATGAGCAGTTCTTC	TRBD2	TRBJ2-1	TRBV15	many
CASSLQGANSPLHF	TGCGCCAGCAGCTTACAGGGGGCGAATTCACCCCTCCACTTT	TRBD1	TRBJ1-6	TRBV5-1	many
CASRPGLAGQGQFF	TGTGCCAGCAGACCGGGACTAGCGGGACAGGGGCAGTTCTTC	TRBD2	TRBJ2-1	TRBV6-5	many
CASSLIASGTNTGELFF	TGTGCCAGCAGCTTAATTGCTAGCGGAACGAACACCGGGGAGCTGTTTTTT	TRBD2	TRBJ2-2	TRBV7-3	NA
CSGGENSNQPQHF	TGCAGCGGAGGGGAAAATAGCAATCAGCCCCAGCATTTT	NA	TRBJ1-5	TRBV29-1	few
CASSSPIAGAVRETQYF	TGCGCCAGCAGCTCACCGATAGCGGGAGCTGTAAGGGAGACCCAGTACTTC	TRBD2	TRBJ2-5	TRBV5-1	few
CASILVGLADYEQYF	TGCGCCAGCATCTTGGTGGGACTAGCGGACTACGAGCAGTACTTC	TRBD2	TRBJ2-7	TRBV5-1	many
CSARDLRTFPYEQYF	TGCAGTGCTAGAGATCTGAGGACGTTCCCCTACGAGCAGTACTTC	NA	TRBJ2-7	TRBV20-1	NA
CASSSTPRRAEPDEQYF	TGTGCCAGCAGCTCGACCCCCCGTCGGGCGGAACCCGACGAGCAGTACTTC	NA	TRBJ2-7	TRBV7-9	many
CASSLGYPGVSINEQFF	TGCGCCAGCAGCTTGGGCTACCCAGGGGTTTCTATTAATGAGCAGTTCTTC	NA	TRBJ2-1	TRBV5-1	many